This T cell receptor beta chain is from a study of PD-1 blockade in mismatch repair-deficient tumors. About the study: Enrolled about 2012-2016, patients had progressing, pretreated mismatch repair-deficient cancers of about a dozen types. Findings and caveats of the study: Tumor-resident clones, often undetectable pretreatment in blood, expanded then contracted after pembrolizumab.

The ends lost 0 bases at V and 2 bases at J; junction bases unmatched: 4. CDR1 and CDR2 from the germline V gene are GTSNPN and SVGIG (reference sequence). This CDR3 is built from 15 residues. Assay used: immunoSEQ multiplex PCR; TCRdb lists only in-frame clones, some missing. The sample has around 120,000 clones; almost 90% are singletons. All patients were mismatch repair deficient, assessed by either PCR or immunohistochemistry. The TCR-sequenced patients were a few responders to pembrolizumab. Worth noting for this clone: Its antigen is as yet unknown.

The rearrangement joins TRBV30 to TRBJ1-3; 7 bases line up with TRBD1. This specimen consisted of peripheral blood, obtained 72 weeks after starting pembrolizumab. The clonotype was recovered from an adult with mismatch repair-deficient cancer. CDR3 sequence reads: CAWSVAGGPGNTIYF. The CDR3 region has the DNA TGTGCCTGGAGTGTGGCAGGGGGACCTGGAAACACCATATATTTT.